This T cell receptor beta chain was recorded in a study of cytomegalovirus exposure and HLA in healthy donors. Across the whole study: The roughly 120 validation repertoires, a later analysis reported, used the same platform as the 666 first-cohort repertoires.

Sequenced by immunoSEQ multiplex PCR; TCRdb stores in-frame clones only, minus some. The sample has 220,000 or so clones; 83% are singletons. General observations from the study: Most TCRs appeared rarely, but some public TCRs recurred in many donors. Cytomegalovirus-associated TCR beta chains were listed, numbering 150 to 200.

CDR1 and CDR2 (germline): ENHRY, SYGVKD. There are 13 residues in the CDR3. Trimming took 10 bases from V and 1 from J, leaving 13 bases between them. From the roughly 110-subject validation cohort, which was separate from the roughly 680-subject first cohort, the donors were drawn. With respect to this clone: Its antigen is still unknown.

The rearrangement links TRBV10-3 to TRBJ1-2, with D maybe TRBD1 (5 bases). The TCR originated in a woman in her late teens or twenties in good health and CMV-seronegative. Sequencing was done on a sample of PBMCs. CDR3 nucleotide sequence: TGTGCCAACCGGGACGGTAATAACTATGGCTACACCTTC. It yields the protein CANRDGNNYGYTF.